These T cell receptor beta chains were read from a single sample in a study of molecular identifiers for immune sequencing clone quantification. TCRdb called the PCR reads again in MiXCR, with one record for every CDR3 protein. This table has 300,000 to 400,000 distinct CDR3 sequences, 24% appearing once. Sequencing was performed on naive CD8+ T cells from blood, with Jurkat cell RNA spiked in. These receptor sequences come from a human donor in good health. Some libraries in this study had Jurkat cell RNA spiked in. The CDR3 runs from the conserved cysteine through the conserved F or W. A D gene is named only where the DNA matches it firmly. For some rows the clone size is stated as once, few or many, or as a class when expanded; others skip it.

CASSLGKDPQETQYF	TGTGCCAGCAGTTTAGGAAAGGATCCTCAAGAGACCCAGTACTTC	15	-	-	TRBV12-3/TRBV12-4	TRBJ2-5
CASSSPREREGTDTQYF	TGTGCCAGCAGTTCCCCCCGGGAGCGGGAGGGCACAGATACGCAGTATTTT	17	-	TRBD2	TRBV28	TRBJ2-3
CASSVNHRTGGFAGANVLTF	TGTGCCAGCAGCGTAAACCACCGGACAGGGGGCTTTGCTGGGGCCAACGTCCTGACTTTC	20	few	TRBD1	TRBV27	TRBJ2-6
CASRPWGDNEQFF	TGTGCCAGCAGGCCCTGGGGAGACAATGAGCAGTTCTTC	13	-	-	TRBV12-3/TRBV12-4	TRBJ2-1
CASSLTSAPEQYF	TGTGCCAGCAGCCTGACTAGCGCGCCGGAGCAGTACTTC	13	-	TRBD2	TRBV7-9	TRBJ2-7
CASSQDSTSYNEQFF	TGCGCCAGCAGCCAAGACAGTACGTCCTACAATGAGCAGTTCTTC	15	-	-	TRBV4-3	TRBJ2-1
CASSLYVNQPQHF	TGTGCCAGCAGCTTATACGTCAATCAGCCCCAGCATTTT	13	many	-	TRBV7-8	TRBJ1-5
CASSLVGGGPYNEQFF	TGTGCCAGCAGCTTAGTAGGTGGGGGCCCCTACAATGAGCAGTTCTTC	16	many	-	TRBV11-2	TRBJ2-1
CAGSHTRNMNTEAFF	TGCGCCGGCAGCCACACCAGAAACATGAACACTGAAGCTTTCTTT	15	-	-	TRBV4-3	TRBJ1-1
CASSLTGSFEKLFF	TGTGCCAGCAGCTTGACAGGGTCGTTTGAAAAACTGTTTTTT	14	many	TRBD1	TRBV7-9	TRBJ1-4
CASERWGPQDTQYF	TGTGCCAGCGAAAGGTGGGGGCCACAAGATACGCAGTATTTT	14	many	-	TRBV7-6	TRBJ2-3
CASSPGQGWPEAFF	TGCGCCAGCAGCCCCGGACAGGGATGGCCTGAAGCTTTCTTT	14	few	TRBD1	TRBV4-3	TRBJ1-1
CASSWDYNQPQHF	TGTGCCAGCAGTTGGGACTATAATCAGCCCCAGCATTTT	13	many	-	TRBV12-3/TRBV12-4	TRBJ1-5
CASSLNHGAGVGNQPQHF	TGCGCCAGCAGCCTCAACCACGGCGCAGGGGTCGGCAATCAGCCCCAGCATTTT	18	many	-	TRBV4-3	TRBJ1-5
CASSQVSPTGLMNTEAFF	TGTGCCAGCAGCCAAGTTTCTCCGACAGGGTTAATGAACACTGAAGCTTTCTTT	18	many	TRBD1	TRBV14	TRBJ1-1
CASSRDILAGGTDTQYF	TGTGCCAGCAGTCGGGACATACTAGCGGGGGGGACAGATACGCAGTATTTT	17	-	TRBD2	TRBV3-1	TRBJ2-3
CASSYGLGQNTEAFF	TGTGCCAGCAGTTACGGTCTGGGGCAGAACACTGAAGCTTTCTTT	15	-	-	TRBV6-6	TRBJ1-1
CASSLGRRYEQYF	TGTGCCAGCAGTTTAGGTCGCCGCTACGAGCAGTACTTC	13	many	-	TRBV27	TRBJ2-7
CSVEDQLGYNEQFF	TGCAGCGTTGAAGATCAGCTGGGTTACAATGAGCAGTTCTTC	14	many	-	TRBV29-1	TRBJ2-1
CAWSVGGSEAFF	TGTGCCTGGAGTGTAGGGGGATCTGAAGCTTTCTTT	12	few	-	TRBV30	TRBJ1-1
CAIGDSAYEQYF	TGTGCCATCGGCGACAGCGCCTACGAGCAGTACTTC	12	many	-	TRBV10-3	TRBJ2-7
CTSSYRQANYEQYF	TGTACCAGCAGTTATAGACAGGCCAACTACGAGCAGTACTTC	14	once	-	TRBV6-6	TRBJ2-7
CASSLVDVFGGGTDKQYF	TGTGCCAGCAGCCTAGTCGATGTGTTTGGCGGGGGCACAGATAAGCAGTATTTT	18	-	-	TRBV7-2	TRBJ2-3
CASSLERESSNQPQHF	TGTGCCAGCAGCTTGGAGCGGGAATCTAGCAATCAGCCCCAGCATTTT	16	few	-	TRBV5-3	TRBJ1-5
CASSPISGQETQYF	TGTGCCAGCTCACCGATAAGCGGACAAGAGACCCAGTACTTC	14	-	-	TRBV18	TRBJ2-5
CASSQEAGFTGTQYF	TGTGCCAGCAGCCAAGAAGCGGGATTCACAGGTACGCAGTATTTT	15	once	TRBD2	TRBV4-2	TRBJ2-3
CSAPTGSYSNQPQHF	TGCAGTGCCCCGACAGGGTCTTATAGCAATCAGCCCCAGCATTTT	15	-	TRBD1	TRBV20-1	TRBJ1-5
CATSRDLWAQGDTEAFF	TGTGCCACCAGCAGAGATCTCTGGGCACAGGGTGATACTGAAGCTTTCTTT	17	few	-	TRBV15	TRBJ1-1
CASSQVLRMAQNTEAFF	TGTGCCAGCAGCCAAGTTCTTAGAATGGCCCAGAACACTGAAGCTTTCTTT	17	many	-	TRBV14	TRBJ1-1
CSVGTDNTEAFF	TGCAGCGTTGGGACGGATAACACTGAAGCTTTCTTT	12	-	-	TRBV29-1	TRBJ1-1
CASSLVGNQPQHF	TGTGCCAGCAGCCTGGTGGGGAATCAGCCCCAGCATTTT	13	many	-	TRBV4-2	TRBJ1-5
CASSFGGRSEQYF	TGTGCCAGCAGCTTTGGCGGGAGATCCGAGCAGTACTTC	13	many	TRBD2	TRBV7-9	TRBJ2-7
CASSYSTGYEQYF	TGTGCCAGCAGTTACTCGACAGGGTACGAGCAGTACTTC	13	many	TRBD1	TRBV6-5	TRBJ2-7
CASSSEDHQEQFF	TGTGCCAGCAGCTCAGAGGACCACCAAGAGCAGTTCTTC	13	many	-	TRBV7-9	TRBJ2-1
CASSLGGTRPYNEQFF	TGTGCCAGCAGCTTAGGGGGTACCCGGCCCTACAATGAGCAGTTCTTC	16	once	-	TRBV13	TRBJ2-1
CASSLMTGGLGYSPLHF	TGTGCCAGCAGCCTGATGACAGGGGGATTAGGTTATTCACCCCTCCACTTT	17	many	TRBD1	TRBV7-9	TRBJ1-6
CSVDSGRGGGNTIYF	TGCAGCGTTGATTCGGGACGAGGAGGAGGAAACACCATATATTTT	15	medium-sized	-	TRBV29-1	TRBJ1-3
CATSRDRGTGVNGQPQHF	TGTGCCACCAGCAGAGATCGAGGGACAGGAGTAAATGGTCAGCCCCAGCATTTT	18	-	TRBD1	TRBV15	TRBJ1-5
CSARNSDPDGTGELYF	TGCAGTGCTAGAAATTCGGACCCCGATGGGACCGGGGAGCTGTATTTT	16	-	-	TRBV20-1	TRBJ2-2
CASSSIYRGPSYEQYF	TGTGCCAGCAGTTCCATTTACAGGGGCCCGTCCTACGAGCAGTACTTC	16	-	TRBD1	TRBV28	TRBJ2-7
CASSPTPDYSYEQYF	TGTGCCAGCAGCCCGACACCCGACTACTCCTACGAGCAGTACTTC	15	many	-	TRBV7-9	TRBJ2-7
CASSPPGGSQPQHF	TGTGCCAGCAGTCCCCCGGGGGGGAGTCAGCCCCAGCATTTT	14	few	-	TRBV6-2/TRBV6-3	TRBJ1-5
CASSVGQGSDEQYF	TGTGCCAGCAGCGTGGGACAGGGATCGGACGAGCAGTACTTC	14	-	TRBD1	TRBV9	TRBJ2-7
CASCIPTSGADDTQYF	TGTGCCAGCTGCATACCTACTAGCGGGGCGGATGATACGCAGTATTTT	16	once	TRBD2	TRBV7-9	TRBJ2-3
CASSFWLTDTGGSQHF	TGTGCCAGCAGCTTTTGGCTGACAGACACGGGGGGGTCCCAGCATTTT	16	-	-	TRBV5-5	TRBJ1-5
CASSSYTGTGGDTQYF	TGTGCCAGCAGCTCCTACACCGGGACAGGGGGAGATACGCAGTATTTT	16	-	TRBD1	TRBV7-3	TRBJ2-3
CASSITSPSGANVLTF	TGTGCCAGCTCGATTACTTCCCCCTCTGGGGCCAACGTCCTGACTTTC	16	many	-	TRBV5-8	TRBJ2-6
CASSSEPVAAYNSPLHF	TGTGCCAGCAGTTCCGAACCCGTGGCAGCCTATAATTCACCCCTCCACTTT	17	few	-	TRBV28	TRBJ1-6
CASSLIPLQLAHEQYF	TGTGCCAGCAGCTTAATTCCCCTCCAGCTAGCGCACGAGCAGTACTTC	16	-	-	TRBV11-2	TRBJ2-7
CASSPRAGGGNQPQHF	TGTGCCAGCAGCCCCCGGGCAGGGGGCGGCAATCAGCCCCAGCATTTT	16	few	TRBD1	TRBV28	TRBJ1-5
CASTEGGNTEAFF	TGTGCCAGCACTGAAGGCGGGAACACTGAAGCTTTCTTT	13	-	-	TRBV2	TRBJ1-1
CASSQEVGRGVIDTQYF	TGCGCCAGCAGCCAAGAAGTGGGGCGGGGGGTCATAGATACGCAGTATTTT	17	-	TRBD2	TRBV4-1	TRBJ2-3
CASSLAADPNYGYTF	TGTGCCAGCAGTTTAGCGGCGGATCCTAACTATGGCTACACCTTC	15	-	-	TRBV12-3/TRBV12-4	TRBJ1-2
CASSFPAGGRYEQYF	TGTGCCAGCAGTTTTCCAGCGGGAGGGAGGTACGAGCAGTACTTC	15	-	TRBD2	TRBV28	TRBJ2-7
CASSQWVAQPQHF	TGCGCCAGCAGCCAGTGGGTCGCTCAGCCCCAGCATTTT	13	few	-	TRBV4-3	TRBJ1-5
CASSFVEGFEKLFF	TGTGCCAGCAGCTTCGTTGAGGGGTTTGAAAAACTGTTTTTT	14	-	-	TRBV7-9	TRBJ1-4
CASAPSLPAKNIQYF	TGTGCCAGCGCCCCTAGCCTCCCCGCCAAAAACATTCAGTACTTC	15	-	-	TRBV27	TRBJ2-4
CASSFARGPTDTQYF	TGTGCCAGCAGTTTCGCCCGGGGACCCACAGATACGCAGTATTTT	15	many	-	TRBV12-3/TRBV12-4	TRBJ2-3
CATSSAGGRGHEQYF	TGTGCGACCAGTTCAGCGGGGGGGCGAGGGCACGAGCAGTACTTC	15	-	TRBD2	TRBV15	TRBJ2-7